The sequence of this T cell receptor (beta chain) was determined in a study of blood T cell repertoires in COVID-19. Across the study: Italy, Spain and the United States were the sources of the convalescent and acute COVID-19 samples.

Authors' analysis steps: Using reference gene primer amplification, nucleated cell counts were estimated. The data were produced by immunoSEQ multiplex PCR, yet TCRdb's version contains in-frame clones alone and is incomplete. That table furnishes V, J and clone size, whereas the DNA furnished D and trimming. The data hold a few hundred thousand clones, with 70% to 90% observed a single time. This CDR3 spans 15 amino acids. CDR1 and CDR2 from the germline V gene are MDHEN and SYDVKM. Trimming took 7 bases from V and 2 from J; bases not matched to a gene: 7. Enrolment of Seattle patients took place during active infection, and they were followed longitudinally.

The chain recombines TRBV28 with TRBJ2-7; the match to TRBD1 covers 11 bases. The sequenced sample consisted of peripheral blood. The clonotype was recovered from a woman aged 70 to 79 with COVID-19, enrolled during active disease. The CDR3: CASTNPGQGAYEQYF. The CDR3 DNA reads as TGTGCCAGCACCAATCCGGGACAGGGGGCCTACGAGCAGTACTTC.